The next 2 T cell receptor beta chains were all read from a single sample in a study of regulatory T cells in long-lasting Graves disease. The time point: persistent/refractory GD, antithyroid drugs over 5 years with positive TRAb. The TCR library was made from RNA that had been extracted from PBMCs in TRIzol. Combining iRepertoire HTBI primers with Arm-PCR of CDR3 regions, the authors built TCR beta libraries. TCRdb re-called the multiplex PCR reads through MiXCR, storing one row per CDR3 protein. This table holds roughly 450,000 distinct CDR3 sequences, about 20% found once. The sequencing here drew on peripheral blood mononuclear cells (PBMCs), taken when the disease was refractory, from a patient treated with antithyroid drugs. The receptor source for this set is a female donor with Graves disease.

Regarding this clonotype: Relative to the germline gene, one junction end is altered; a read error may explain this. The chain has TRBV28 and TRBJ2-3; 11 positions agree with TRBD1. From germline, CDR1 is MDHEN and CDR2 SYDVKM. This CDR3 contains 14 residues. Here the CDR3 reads CASSHGQGADMQYF. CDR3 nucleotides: TGTGCCAGCAGCCACGGACAGGGGGCAGATATGCAGTATTTT.

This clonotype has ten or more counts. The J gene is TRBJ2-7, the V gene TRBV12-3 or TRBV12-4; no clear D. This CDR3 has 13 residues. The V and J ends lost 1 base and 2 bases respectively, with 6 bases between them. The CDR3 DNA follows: TGTGCCAGCAGTTTAGATAGAACCTACGAGCAGTACTTC. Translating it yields CASSLDRTYEQYF.